What follows are 4 T cell receptor beta chains derived from one specimen sequenced in a study of T-cell memory formation after mild COVID-19. TCRdb re-derived calls from the 5' RACE reads in MiXCR, one entry per CDR3 protein. The repertoire includes about 160,000 distinct CDR3 sequences, 25% to 40% of them detected once, and 12% sits in the top ten. Specimen: PBMCs or a T cell subset sorted from them (not recorded which). These receptors came from an adult woman who had mild COVID-19 (a few samples of this study predate the infection). Cell type and time point are not known.

The rearrangement joins TRBV5-1 to TRBJ1-6, with 7 bases aligning to TRBD1. The junction had 3 bases not matched to a gene; V was cut back by 0 bases and J by 6 bases. This CDR3 is built from 15 residues. Germline V gene lookup returns CDR1 SGHRS and CDR2 YFSETQ. The CDR3 DNA is TGCGCCAGCAGCTTGGGACAGGGTGGTAATTCACCCCTCCACTTT. Protein sequence: CASSLGQGGNSPLHF.

The chain has TRBV15 and TRBJ2-5, with TRBD2 identical over 8 bases. Germline V gene lookup returns CDR1 LNHNV and CDR2 YYDKDF (reference sequence). The CDR3 totals 15 residues. J was trimmed by 0 bases and V by 4 bases; bases with no gene match: 4. The DNA for the CDR3 is TGTGCCACCAGCACTGGCGGGGGGTACCAAGAGACCCAGTACTTC. It yields the protein CATSTGGGYQETQYF.

There are a few counts of this clonotype. J is TRBJ2-5 and V is TRBV2; D unresolved. In germline, CDR1 is SNHLY, CDR2 FYNNEI. Deletions cut 6 bases from V and 4 bases from J, with 21 bases between. This CDR3 has 16 residues. The DNA of the CDR3 is TGTGCCAGCAGGGTGGGTAGGGATCTCACGCCAGAGACCCAGTACTTC. Amino acids: CASRVGRDLTPETQYF. The full variable domain, completed using reference TRBV2 and TRBJ2-5, is EPEVTQTPSHQVTQMGQEVILRCVPISNHLYFYWYRQILGQKVEFLVSFYNNEISEKSEIFDDQFSVERPDGSNFTLKIRSTKLEDSAMYFCASRVGRDLTPETQYFGPGTRLLVL.

The genes are TRBV4-1 and TRBJ2-7, with 11 bases lining up with TRBD2. CDR1 and CDR2 (germline): MGHRA, YSYEKL. V was pared by 4 bases and J by 1 base, with 6 bases of the junction left unmatched. CDR3 length: 16 residues. This CDR3 is CASSPVGLAVSYEQYF. CDR3 DNA: TGCGCCAGCAGCCCAGTGGGACTAGCGGTTTCCTACGAGCAGTACTTC.